A selection of T cell receptor beta chains follows, all from one sample in a study of T cells in Graves' hyperthyroidism and ophthalmopathy. MiXCR, run by TCRdb on the multiplex PCR reads, gives a single entry per CDR3 protein. The sample has about 500,000 distinct CDR3 sequences; 16% are singletons. The sample consisted of blood. The receptors derive from a woman aged 18 to 35 with Graves' hyperthyroidism. CDR3s include the opening cysteine and the closing phenylalanine or tryptophan. Fields, in order: V gene, J gene, CDR3 protein.

V: TRBV10-3
J: TRBJ2-7
CDR3: CAISGGLAAAYEQYF

V: TRBV6-1
J: TRBJ2-5
CDR3: CASSPRPYGETQYF

V: TRBV9
J: TRBJ2-1
CDR3: CASSDLAGGVLEEQFF

V: TRBV6-6
J: TRBJ1-1
CDR3: CASSYSISGRVNTEAFF

V: TRBV9
J: TRBJ2-7
CDR3: CASSTGRRGYEQYF

V: TRBV20-1
J: TRBJ2-5
CDR3: CSARQRTNRGETQYF

V: TRBV4-1
J: TRBJ2-1
CDR3: CASSQGAISYNEQFF

V: TRBV6-1
J: TRBJ2-5
CDR3: CASRRLGGAETQYF

V: TRBV28
J: TRBJ2-7
CDR3: CASSLTPGQATLQAYEQYF

V: TRBV27
J: TRBJ2-5
CDR3: CASSLNQGIQETQYF

V: TRBV2
J: TRBJ2-3
CDR3: CASRGYRITTSGRAFSADTQYF

V: TRBV5-1
J: TRBJ1-5
CDR3: CASSSDGGSNQPQHF

V: TRBV18
J: TRBJ2-5
CDR3: CASSPLSRRQETQYF

V: TRBV2
J: TRBJ1-2
CDR3: CASSEAQGANYGYTF

V: TRBV11-2
J: TRBJ2-7
CDR3: CASSLPPKTSGAPHREQYF

V: TRBV7-9
J: TRBJ2-5
CDR3: CASSLTTAMPETQYF

V: TRBV4-3
J: TRBJ2-3
CDR3: CASSRRGRQSTDTQYF

V: TRBV6-1
J: TRBJ2-7
CDR3: CASSSSVLYEQYF

V: TRBV9
J: TRBJ2-1
CDR3: CASSVEGGLGSYNEQFF

V: TRBV20-1
J: TRBJ2-1
CDR3: CSELGSSGNEQFF

V: TRBV30
J: TRBJ2-7
CDR3: CAWSEGAGDCEQYF

V: TRBV6-6
J: TRBJ2-7
CDR3: CASSYLAGGYEQYF

V: TRBV5-4
J: TRBJ2-3
CDR3: CASSQATGLAGADTQYF

V: TRBV6-1
J: TRBJ2-2
CDR3: CASSKRTLYTGELFF

V: TRBV12-3/TRBV12-4
J: TRBJ2-3
CDR3: CASSRPGTGGTDTQYF

V: TRBV19
J: TRBJ1-5
CDR3: CASSITGGSNQPQHF

V: TRBV20-1
J: TRBJ2-3
CDR3: CSSLAGGTDTQYF

V: TRBV28
J: TRBJ2-5
CDR3: CASSLSMTQYF

V: TRBV7-2
J: TRBJ2-3
CDR3: CASSHQIPGLAGADTQYF

V: TRBV6-2/TRBV6-3
J: TRBJ2-1
CDR3: CASRDPGAGSYNEQFF

V: TRBV13
J: TRBJ1-5
CDR3: CASSLGFGENQPQHF

V: TRBV7-2
J: TRBJ2-5
CDR3: CASSIAGETQYF

V: TRBV10-1
J: TRBJ1-1
CDR3: CASSEWGNTEAFF

V: TRBV6-2/TRBV6-3
J: TRBJ2-7
CDR3: CASSYRTGYEQYF

V: TRBV28
J: TRBJ2-1
CDR3: CASSLASGGKQFF

V: TRBV7-9
J: TRBJ1-1
CDR3: CASSARVAAVEAFF

V: TRBV9
J: TRBJ2-1
CDR3: CASSTQGALRNEQFF

V: TRBV10-2
J: TRBJ1-4
CDR3: CASSVNSRTTNEKLFF

V: TRBV6-1
J: TRBJ2-7
CDR3: CASQAGGRAYEQYF

V: TRBV6-1
J: TRBJ2-5
CDR3: CASSMGETQYF

V: TRBV28
J: TRBJ2-1
CDR3: CASSLFGTGVHNEQFF

V: TRBV7-2
J: TRBJ2-3
CDR3: CASSTPSVITDTQYF

V: TRBV12-3/TRBV12-4
J: TRBJ2-7
CDR3: CASSLVGSVSEQYF

V: TRBV27
J: TRBJ1-1
CDR3: CASRTQGRNTEASF

V: TRBV5-1
J: TRBJ1-2
CDR3: CASSLYQGPNYGYTF

V: TRBV5-4
J: TRBJ2-3
CDR3: CASNKLAGVPDTQYF

V: TRBV18
J: TRBJ2-7
CDR3: CASSLGGPGQTYEQYF

V: TRBV6-1
J: TRBJ1-5
CDR3: CASSTTGGVNQPQHF

V: TRBV10-3
J: TRBJ2-7
CDR3: CAIRKSSGQGMDEQYF

V: TRBV10-3
J: TRBJ1-2
CDR3: CAIGGQGDSGGYTF

V: TRBV3-1
J: TRBJ1-6
CDR3: CASSQAVHNSPLHF

V: TRBV5-1
J: TRBJ2-7
CDR3: CASSLGGYPIADEQYF

V: TRBV5-1
J: TRBJ1-2
CDR3: CASALTSLVLGYTF

V: TRBV5-1
J: TRBJ2-6
CDR3: CASSLGGITGANVLTF

V: TRBV28
J: TRBJ2-3
CDR3: CASSWTGLDTDTQYF

V: TRBV2
J: TRBJ2-5
CDR3: CASSDEGMGQETQYF

V: TRBV2
J: TRBJ2-7
CDR3: CASSDRLPYEQYF

V: TRBV5-1
J: TRBJ2-3
CDR3: CASSFYSGGIPGTDTQYF